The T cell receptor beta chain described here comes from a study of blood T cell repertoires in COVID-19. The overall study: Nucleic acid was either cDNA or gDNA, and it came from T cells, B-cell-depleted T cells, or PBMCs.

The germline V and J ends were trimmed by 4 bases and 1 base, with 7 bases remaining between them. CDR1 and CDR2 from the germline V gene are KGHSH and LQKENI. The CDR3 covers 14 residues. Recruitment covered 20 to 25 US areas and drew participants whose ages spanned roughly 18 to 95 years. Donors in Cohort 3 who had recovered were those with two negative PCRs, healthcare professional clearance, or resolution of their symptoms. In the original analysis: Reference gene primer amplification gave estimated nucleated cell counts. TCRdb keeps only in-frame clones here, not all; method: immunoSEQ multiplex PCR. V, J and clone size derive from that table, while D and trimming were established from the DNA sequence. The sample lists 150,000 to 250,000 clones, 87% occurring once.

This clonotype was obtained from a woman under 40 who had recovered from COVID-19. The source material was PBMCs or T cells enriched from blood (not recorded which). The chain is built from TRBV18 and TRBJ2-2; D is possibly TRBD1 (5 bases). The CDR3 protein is CASSLGQNTGELFF. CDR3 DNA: TGTGCCAGCTCACTGGGGCAGAACACCGGGGAGCTGTTTTTT.